The rows below give T cell receptor beta chains drawn from one sample of a study of early T cells in non-severe SARS-CoV-2 infection. TCRdb fed the 5' RACE reads into MiXCR, producing one record per CDR3 protein. This repertoire shows tens of thousands of distinct CDR3 sequences, roughly 12% found once; its top ten account for more than 3.5%. The sequencing sample was made of whole blood. These receptors all come from an adult who was a healthcare worker with PCR-confirmed SARS-CoV-2 infection or an uninfected control (not recorded which). The CDR3 runs from the conserved cysteine through the conserved F or W. Each record gives: V gene, clone size, J gene, D gene, CDR3 protein, CDR3 DNA. D genes are given only for firm matches. Not all rows give a size; the values are once, few, many and, for expanded clones, a class.

TRBV12-3/TRBV12-4	many	TRBJ2-2	.	CASSLGTANTGELFF	TGTGCCAGCAGTTTAGGGACAGCGAACACCGGGGAGCTGTTTTTT
TRBV5-1	many	TRBJ1-1	TRBD1	CASSTGQGSEAFF	TGCGCCAGCAGCACTGGACAGGGTTCCGAAGCTTTCTTT
TRBV25-1	few	TRBJ2-1	TRBD2	CASSELAGYNEQFF	TGTGCCAGCAGTGAACTAGCGGGTTACAATGAGCAGTTCTTC
TRBV5-1	.	TRBJ1-3	.	CASSPGHYRNTIYF	TGCGCCAGCAGCCCGGGGCACTATCGAAACACCATATATTTT
TRBV24-1	.	TRBJ2-7	.	CATKDAARVRYEQYF	TGTGCCACTAAGGACGCAGCCAGGGTTCGGTACGAGCAGTACTTC
TRBV21-1	many	TRBJ2-7	.	CASSKWEQGATEQYF	TGTGCCAGCAGCAAATGGGAACAGGGGGCAACCGAGCAGTACTTC
TRBV20-1	.	TRBJ2-1	TRBD2	CSARGGGTSYNEQFF	TGCAGTGCTAGAGGAGGGGGGACTAGCTACAATGAGCAGTTCTTC
TRBV5-5	few	TRBJ2-5	TRBD1	CASSLRTGQETQYF	TGTGCCAGCAGCTTACGGACAGGGCAAGAGACCCAGTACTTC
TRBV11-2	many	TRBJ2-3	.	CASSFGIADRTDTQYF	TGTGCCAGCAGCTTTGGTATCGCGGATCGCACAGATACGCAGTATTTT
TRBV28	.	TRBJ2-3	.	CASSRTGVRDTQYF	TGTGCCAGCAGTCGTACGGGAGTTAGAGATACGCAGTATTTT
TRBV11-2	many	TRBJ1-2	.	CASSFSLTGNYGYTF	TGTGCCAGCAGCTTCTCCCTAACAGGGAACTATGGCTACACCTTC
TRBV20-1	few	TRBJ1-2	.	CSASRDSGDYGYTF	TGCAGTGCTAGCCGGGACTCTGGGGACTATGGCTACACCTTC
TRBV4-1	many	TRBJ1-2	.	CASSQGPPNYGYTF	TGCGCCAGCAGCCAAGGACCCCCCAACTATGGCTACACCTTC
TRBV20-1	few	TRBJ2-1	TRBD2	CSAQVSGSNEQFF	TGCAGTGCTCAAGTTAGCGGGAGCAATGAGCAGTTCTTC
TRBV6-2/TRBV6-3	many	TRBJ2-1	TRBD2	CASSLIAGGPYNEQFF	TGTGCCAGCAGCCTAATAGCGGGAGGGCCGTACAATGAGCAGTTCTTC
TRBV18	.	TRBJ2-5	.	CASSPQGRRETQYF	TGTGCCAGCTCACCCCAGGGCAGGAGAGAGACCCAGTACTTC
TRBV29-1	.	TRBJ2-3	TRBD2	CSALLAEGKDTQYF	TGCAGCGCCTTACTAGCGGAGGGTAAAGATACGCAGTATTTT
TRBV29-1	many	TRBJ1-4	TRBD1	CSVLREGAKEKLFF	TGCAGCGTCCTAAGGGAGGGGGCGAAGGAAAAACTGTTTTTT
TRBV29-1	.	TRBJ1-2	TRBD1	CSVEGAGGPNYGYTF	TGCAGCGTTGAAGGGGCAGGGGGCCCGAACTATGGCTACACCTTC
TRBV20-1	.	TRBJ2-2	TRBD1	CSATDRGTNTGELFF	TGCAGTGCTACGGACAGGGGAACGAACACCGGGGAGCTGTTTTTT
TRBV28	.	TRBJ2-7	.	CASSHHEQYF	TGTGCCAGCAGTCATCACGAGCAGTACTTC
TRBV28	many	TRBJ2-7	.	CASSLFWAGEQYF	TGTGCCAGCAGTCTCTTTTGGGCTGGGGAGCAGTACTTC
TRBV15	few	TRBJ2-2	.	CATSRGGELGTGELFF	TGTGCCACCAGCAGAGGTGGGGAGTTGGGCACCGGGGAGCTGTTTTTT
TRBV2	many	TRBJ2-6	.	CASRGRVGANVLTF	TGTGCCAGCAGAGGCAGGGTTGGGGCCAACGTCCTGACTTTC
TRBV5-5	.	TRBJ1-1	.	CASSFWPQNTEAFF	TGTGCCAGCAGCTTCTGGCCCCAGAACACTGAAGCTTTCTTT
TRBV29-1	few	TRBJ1-2	TRBD1	CSVQDRAGYGYTF	TGCAGCGTCCAGGACAGGGCGGGTTATGGCTACACCTTC
TRBV7-8	.	TRBJ2-2	.	CASSSYMNTGELFF	TGTGCCAGCAGCTCCTACATGAACACCGGGGAGCTGTTTTTT
TRBV14	.	TRBJ2-1	TRBD2	CASSPSGRYNEQFF	TGTGCCAGCAGCCCTAGCGGGAGGTACAATGAGCAGTTCTTC
TRBV7-9	.	TRBJ1-1	.	CASSLGQENTEAFF	TGTGCCAGCAGCTTAGGTCAGGAGAACACTGAAGCTTTCTTT
TRBV28	.	TRBJ1-4	TRBD1	CATRDRVEKLFF	TGTGCCACGAGGGACAGGGTGGAAAAACTGTTTTTT
TRBV25-1	.	TRBJ1-6	.	CASSPFTTRSSYNSPLHF	TGTGCCAGCAGCCCCTTTACGACTCGGAGCTCCTATAATTCACCCCTCCACTTT
TRBV4-2	.	TRBJ2-1	TRBD1	CASSQGGTGPYGEQFF	TGTGCCAGCAGCCAAGGAGGGACAGGGCCCTACGGTGAGCAGTTCTTC
TRBV7-9	many	TRBJ2-7	.	CASSLAPYEQYF	TGTGCCAGCAGCTTAGCCCCCTACGAGCAGTACTTC
TRBV7-6	.	TRBJ2-7	.	CASSLGPDSYEQYF	TGTGCCAGCAGCTTAGGTCCTGACTCCTACGAGCAGTACTTC
TRBV6-6	.	TRBJ1-5	.	CASRHTLVGNQPQHF	TGTGCCAGCAGGCACACTCTTGTAGGCAATCAGCCCCAGCATTTT
TRBV6-5	many	TRBJ2-1	TRBD2	CASSYRMLRGGSYNEQFF	TGTGCCAGCAGTTACCGCATGTTGCGGGGGGGCTCCTACAATGAGCAGTTCTTC
TRBV7-9	many	TRBJ2-2	.	CASSFLSRNTGELFF	TGTGCCAGCAGCTTTTTATCACGTAACACCGGGGAGCTGTTTTTT
TRBV18	few	TRBJ1-1	TRBD1	CASSAGTGGNTEAFF	TGTGCCAGCTCAGCCGGGACAGGGGGCAACACTGAAGCTTTCTTT
TRBV7-6	.	TRBJ1-1	.	CASSLAPSEGATEAFF	TGTGCCAGCAGCTTAGCCCCCAGTGAGGGTGCCACTGAAGCTTTCTTT
TRBV27	few	TRBJ2-7	.	CASSATADSYEQYF	TGTGCCAGCAGTGCCACAGCAGATTCCTACGAGCAGTACTTC
TRBV4-2	.	TRBJ2-1	.	CASSHARDLNEQFF	TGTGCCAGCAGCCATGCCCGGGACTTAAATGAGCAGTTCTTC
TRBV10-3	.	TRBJ2-1	.	CAISEGPTNDEQFF	TGTGCCATCAGTGAGGGACCAACCAACGATGAGCAGTTCTTC
TRBV7-2	many	TRBJ2-7	.	CASSPYNEQYF	TGTGCCAGCAGCCCCTACAACGAGCAGTACTTC
TRBV5-6	many	TRBJ2-3	.	CASSAGTSSTDTQYF	TGTGCCAGCAGCGCCGGGACTTCTAGCACAGATACGCAGTATTTT
TRBV27	.	TRBJ2-3	.	CASSLTGRRPSRTDTQYF	TGTGCCAGCAGTTTAACGGGCCGGAGGCCATCCCGCACAGATACGCAGTATTTT
TRBV3-1	many	TRBJ2-7	.	CASSLRDINEQYF	TGTGCCAGCAGTTTGAGGGATATCAACGAGCAGTACTTC
TRBV12-3/TRBV12-4	many	TRBJ1-4	TRBD1	CASSLRQGGFFREELFF	TGTGCCAGCAGTTTGAGACAGGGGGGATTTTTCCGTGAGGAACTGTTTTTT
TRBV29-1	many	TRBJ2-2	.	CSVSKGWGMGAGELFF	TGCAGCGTATCAAAGGGCTGGGGGATGGGAGCCGGGGAGCTGTTTTTT
TRBV7-9	many	TRBJ2-2	.	CTSSSQEMNTGELFF	TGTACCAGCAGCTCACAGGAGATGAACACCGGGGAGCTGTTTTTT
TRBV7-9	few	TRBJ2-3	TRBD1	CASTSSRRINRDSEYF	TGTGCCAGCACCTCCAGTCGAAGAATTAACCGGGACAGTGAGTATTTT
TRBV20-1	.	TRBJ2-6	TRBD1	CSANRPGQPTVLTF	TGCAGTGCTAATCGTCCGGGACAGCCTACCGTCCTGACTTTC
TRBV27	few	TRBJ1-1	.	CASSLNQGHEAFF	TGTGCCAGCAGTTTGAATCAGGGGCATGAAGCTTTCTTT
TRBV28	few	TRBJ1-1	.	CASSLSGGTEAFF	TGTGCCAGCAGTTTATCGGGGGGCACTGAAGCTTTCTTT
TRBV24-1	few	TRBJ2-2	TRBD2	CATSDSSLAGVVGELFF	TGTGCCACCAGTGACTCTTCACTAGCGGGAGTGGTCGGGGAGCTGTTTTTT
TRBV7-6	few	TRBJ2-2	TRBD1	CASSPGQGAYANTGELFF	TGTGCCAGCAGCCCAGGACAGGGGGCTTACGCGAACACCGGGGAGCTGTTTTTT